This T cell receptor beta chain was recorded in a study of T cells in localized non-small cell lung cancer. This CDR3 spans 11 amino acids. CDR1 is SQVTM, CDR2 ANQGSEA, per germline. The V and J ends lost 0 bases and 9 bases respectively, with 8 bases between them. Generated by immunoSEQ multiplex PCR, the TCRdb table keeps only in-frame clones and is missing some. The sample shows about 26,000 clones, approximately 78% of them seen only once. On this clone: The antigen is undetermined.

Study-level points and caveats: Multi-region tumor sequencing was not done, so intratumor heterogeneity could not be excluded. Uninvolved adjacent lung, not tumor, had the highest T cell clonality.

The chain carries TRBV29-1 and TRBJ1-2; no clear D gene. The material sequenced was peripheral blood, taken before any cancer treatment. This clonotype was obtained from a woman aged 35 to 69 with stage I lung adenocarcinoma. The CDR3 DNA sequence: TGCAGCGTTGAAGAGCAGAGAAGCTACACCTTC. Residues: CSVEEQRSYTF.